This passage covers 32 T cell receptor beta chains from one sample sequenced in a study of cytomegalovirus exposure and HLA in healthy donors. The primer mix had 60 Vbeta and 13 Jbeta primers. This table comes from immunoSEQ multiplex PCR, and its TCRdb copy is limited to in-frame clones, with some not included. The sample holds about 93,000 clones, over 75% seen once. The sample taken for sequencing was PBMCs. All receptors derive from a man in his thirties or forties in good health and CMV-seronegative.

The V gene is TRBV5-1, the J gene TRBJ2-7; D may be TRBD1 (5 bases). Germline V gene sequence: CDR1 SGHRS, CDR2 YFSETQ. This CDR3 spans 16 amino acids. V gave up 4 bases and J gave up 0 bases, with 17 bases separating them. The CDR3 DNA follows: TGCGCCAGCAGCCTAATACCGACAGATAGCTCCTACGAGCAGTACTTC. Its translation is CASSLIPTDSSYEQYF. Full variable domain (missing parts from reference TRBV5-1 and TRBJ2-7): KAGVTQTPRYLIKTRGQQVTLSCSPISGHRSVSWYQQTPGQGLQFLFEYFSETQRNKGNFPGRFSGRQFSNSRSEMNVSTLELGDSALYLCASSLIPTDSSYEQYFGPGTRLTVT.

The chain uses TRBV25-1 and TRBJ2-7, with 13 bases lining up with TRBD2. Germline V gene lookup returns CDR1 MGHDK and CDR2 SYGVNS. The ends lost 9 bases at V and 12 bases at J; junction bases unmatched: 11. The CDR3 sequence is 13 residues long. The CDR3 bases are TGTGCCAGTGGAAGGACTAGCGGGGGTTTACGGTACTTC. Translating gives CASGRTSGGLRYF.

The rearrangement joins TRBV5-6 to TRBJ1-6, with D uncertain. V was pared by 3 bases and J by 7 bases, with 17 bases between. The CDR3 loop spans 16 amino acids. Germline-derived CDR1 and CDR2 are SGHDT and YYEEEE. The CDR3 is CASSSRREQRNSPLHF. In DNA, the CDR3 is TGTGCCAGCAGCTCGAGGAGGGAACAGCGAAATTCACCCCTCCACTTT.

This clone was seen only once. The chain carries TRBV6-5 and TRBJ2-5; TRBD2 matches at 12 bases. The CDR3 contains 14 residues. The germline V gene encodes CDR1 MNHEY and CDR2 SVGAGI. J was trimmed by 5 bases and V by 5 bases; bases with no gene match: 3. This CDR3 is CASSRLAGEETQYF. CDR3 coding DNA: TGTGCCAGCAGTCGACTAGCGGGAGAGGAGACCCAGTACTTC.

This chain connects TRBV5-1 to TRBJ1-5; no reliable D call. The V and J ends lost 0 bases and 6 bases respectively, with 7 bases between them. The CDR3 is 13 residues long. CDR1 is SGHRS, CDR2 YFSETQ, per germline. The CDR3 sequence is CASSLEGSQPQHF. CDR3 nucleotide sequence: TGCGCCAGCAGCTTGGAAGGGAGTCAGCCCCAGCATTTT.

This clone occurred a few times. The chain combines TRBV5-1 with TRBJ1-1; weak D call: TRBD1 (6 bases). The CDR3 runs to 13 residues. CDR1 is SGHRS and CDR2 is YFSETQ in the germline V gene. The V gene lost 0 bases and the J gene lost 10 bases, with 13 bases spanning the gap. CDR3 sequence: CASSLDRVGRAFF. The CDR3 nucleotides are TGCGCCAGCAGCTTGGACAGGGTTGGTCGAGCTTTCTTT.

The genes are TRBV10-3 and TRBJ2-7, with D perhaps matching TRBD2 (5 bases). Germline V gene lookup returns CDR1 ENHRY and CDR2 SYGVKD. V was cut by 2 bases and J by 5 bases, with 7 bases left in between. This CDR3 region has 12 residues. CDR3 protein: CAISEKRDEQYF. The CDR3 region has the DNA TGTGCCATCAGTGAGAAGAGGGACGAGCAGTACTTC.

This chain joins TRBV6-1 and TRBJ2-3; TRBD1 matches 12 bases. The CDR3 covers 16 residues. CDR1 and CDR2 from the germline V gene are MNHNS and SASEGT. The V segment lost 1 base and the J segment 4 bases; nucleotides outside the gene matches: 3. The CDR3 nucleotides read TGTGCCAGCAGTGAAGACGGGACAGGGGGCCCAGATACGCAGTATTTT. It specifies CASSEDGTGGPDTQYF.

The chain recombines TRBV10-2 with TRBJ1-6, with TRBD1 as a possible D gene (6 bases). The CDR3 has 15 amino acids. The germline V and J ends were trimmed by 6 bases and 8 bases, with 17 bases remaining between them. CDR1 and CDR2 (germline): WSHSY, SAAADI. CDR3 residues: CASRGARVGYSPLHF. Here the CDR3 DNA reads TGCGCCAGCAGGGGGGCCAGGGTCGGTTATTCACCCCTCCACTTT.

The CDR3 here is CASIQFGGRQTQYF. CDR3 nucleotides: TGTGCCAGCATCCAATTCGGGGGACGGCAGACCCAGTACTTC. The rearrangement joins TRBV6-1 to TRBJ2-5; D may be TRBD2 (6 bases). Trimming stripped 7 bases from V and 6 bases from J, with 18 bases between. CDR3 size: 14 residues. Germline V CDR1 and CDR2: MNHNS, SASEGT.

The CDR3 DNA follows: TGTGCCAGCAGCTTCGGACTAGCGGGAGGGACTATCTACAATGAGCAGTTCTTC. Its protein product is CASSFGLAGGTIYNEQFF. The J gene is TRBJ2-1, the V gene TRBV11-1, with 15 positions matching TRBD2. The CDR3 totals 18 residues. CDR1 is SGHAT, CDR2 FQDESV, per germline (reference sequence). J was trimmed by 3 bases and V by 3 bases; bases with no gene match: 6. The full variable domain, completed using reference TRBV11-1 and TRBJ2-1, is EAEVAQSPRYKITEKSQAVAFWCDPISGHATLYWYRQILGQGPELLVQFQDESVVDDSQLPKDRFSAERLKGVDSTLKIQPAELGDSAMYLCASSFGLAGGTIYNEQFFGPGTRLTVL.

The chain recombines TRBV9 with TRBJ2-5, with D maybe TRBD2 (6 bases). The V end lost 0 bases, the J end lost 5 bases, and 8 bases lay between the germline ends. Germline V gene sequence: CDR1 SGDLS, CDR2 YYNGEE. The CDR3 loop spans 13 amino acids. The CDR3 sequence: CASSVAAGETQYF. For the CDR3, the DNA is TGTGCCAGCAGCGTAGCTGCGGGGGAGACCCAGTACTTC.

The chain joins TRBV7-2 to TRBJ1-2, with 8 bases that match TRBD1. Germline V gene data show CDR1 as SGHTA and CDR2 as FQGNSA. The trim removed 0 bases at V and 5 bases at J, leaving 8 bases unmatched. The CDR3 loop spans 16 amino acids. CDR3 nucleotide sequence: TGTGCCAGCAGCTTAGCGTCGGGCAGGGGGCTTTATGGCTACACCTTC. Protein sequence: CASSLASGRGLYGYTF.

J is TRBJ1-3 and V is TRBV9, with TRBD1 identical over 10 bases. V trimming: 0 bases; J trimming: 2 bases; junction bases outside the gene matches: 5. Germline V gives CDR1 SGDLS, CDR2 YYNGEE. This CDR3 region has 17 residues. DNA for the CDR3: TGTGCCAGCAGCGTAGCTACGGGGACAGGGGCTGGAAACACCATATATTTT. It codes for CASSVATGTGAGNTIYF.

This chain joins TRBV19 and TRBJ1-1, with TRBD1 as a possible D gene (5 bases). The CDR3 sequence is 14 residues long. Per germline, CDR1 LNHDA and CDR2 SQIVND (reference sequence). V lost 5 bases and J lost 1, with 11 bases in between. CDR3 bases: TGTGCCAGTAGTCCTCGACAGCAGAACACTGAAGCTTTCTTT. This translates into CASSPRQQNTEAFF.

V gene TRBV6-5 combines with J gene TRBJ1-1; 7 bases fit TRBD1. CDR1 and CDR2 from the germline V gene are MNHEY and SVGAGI. V lost 5 bases to trimming and J lost 3 bases; unmatched junction nucleotides: 3. The CDR3 covers 13 residues. The CDR3, as DNA: TGTGCCAGCAGTGGGGACAGTGACACTGAAGCTTTCTTT. As protein: CASSGDSDTEAFF.

The chain recombines TRBV6-5 with TRBJ1-2; a possible D gene is TRBD1 (5 bases). The CDR3 extends over 12 amino acids. V dropped 6 bases and J dropped 7 bases, with 12 bases sitting between them. The germline V gene has CDR1 MNHEY and CDR2 SVGAGI. The CDR3 sequence: CASRDLGGGYTF. DNA of the CDR3: TGTGCCAGCAGGGACCTGGGGGGTGGCTACACCTTC.

In its sample, this clone was seen a few times. Additional DNA sequences in this sample encode the identical CDR3. The J gene is TRBJ2-5, the V gene TRBV7-2; weak D call: TRBD2 (7 bases). The V and J ends lost 3 bases and 5 bases respectively, with 16 bases between them. CDR3 size: 15 residues. Germline loops: CDR1 SGHTA, CDR2 FQGNSA. Here the CDR3 reads CASSFQRGGGETQYF. The CDR3 coding sequence is TGTGCCAGCAGCTTCCAGCGAGGGGGGGGCGAGACCCAGTACTTC.

The rearrangement links TRBV6-6 to TRBJ2-7; D uncertain. This CDR3 is 12 amino acids long. CDR1 is MNHNY, CDR2 SVGAGI, per germline (reference sequence). Trimming left V 5 bases short and J 0 bases short, with 5 bases between. CDR3 in DNA: TGTGCCAGCAGTCACAGCTCCTACGAGCAGTACTTC. This sequence encodes CASSHSSYEQYF.

The chain joins TRBV7-8 to TRBJ2-6; TRBD2 is a possible D gene (6 bases). CDR1 SGHVS and CDR2 FQNEAQ come from the germline V gene. This CDR3 is 16 amino acids long. V was trimmed by 1 base and J by 1 base, leaving 8 bases between them. As DNA, the CDR3 is TGTGCCAGCAGCTTAGGGGGGGTATCTGGGGCCAACGTCCTGACTTTC. Translation gives CASSLGGVSGANVLTF.

J is TRBJ1-1 and V is TRBV28; maybe TRBD1 (6 bases). Germline CDR1 is MDHEN and CDR2 is SYDVKM. The CDR3 contains 12 residues. Trimming cost V 8 bases and J 5 bases, with 12 bases left between them. Here the CDR3 reads CASLYRETEAFF. The CDR3, as DNA: TGTGCCAGCCTCTACAGGGAGACTGAAGCTTTCTTT.

This clone has just one count. The CDR3 loop reads CASSITGSNYGYTF. Written as DNA, the CDR3 is TGTGCCAGTAGTATAACAGGGTCGAACTATGGCTACACCTTC. This sequence joins TRBV19 and TRBJ1-2; D is perhaps TRBD1 (6 bases). In germline, CDR1 is LNHDA, CDR2 SQIVND (reference sequence). Trimming removed 2 bases at V and 2 bases at J, with 9 bases between. CDR3 length equals 14 residues.

This clone has more than one count but fewer than ten. This rearrangement joins TRBV4-3 to TRBJ2-1, with D unresolved. Germline V gives CDR1 LGHNA, CDR2 YSLEER. Trimming took 7 bases from V and 0 from J, leaving 13 bases between them. The CDR3 runs 15 residues. CDR3 in amino acids: CASTRTESSYNEQFF. The DNA of the CDR3 is TGCGCCAGCACCCGCACAGAGAGCTCCTACAATGAGCAGTTCTTC.

This rearrangement joins TRBV2 to TRBJ1-5; D may be TRBD1 (5 bases). The CDR3 has 13 amino acids. Trimming pared 9 bases from V and 8 bases from J, leaving 17 bases between. Germline V lookup: CDR1 SNHLY, CDR2 FYNNEI. CDR3 in amino acids: CASQTASMEPQHF. The CDR3 DNA follows: TGTGCCAGTCAGACAGCCTCAATGGAGCCCCAGCATTTT.

This chain connects TRBV5-1 to TRBJ2-5, with D uncertain. The J call may be in error: the DNA end matches TRBJ2-7 better. The germline gives CDR1 SGHRS, CDR2 YFSETQ. This CDR3 region has 16 residues. The CDR3 DNA reads as TGCGCCAGCAGCTTGGCCGATCGCGGATTCTCCTACGAGCAGTACTTC. Protein product: CASSLADRGFSYEQYF.

The chain couples TRBV7-2 to TRBJ1-5; D is unclear. CDR3 length: 15 amino acids. V lost 1 base and J 6 bases, leaving 13 bases between the germline ends. In germline, CDR1 is SGHTA, CDR2 FQGNSA. CDR3: CASSLGVGRSQPQHF. In DNA form, the CDR3 reads TGTGCCAGCAGCTTAGGAGTCGGGAGGAGTCAGCCCCAGCATTTT.

The chain recombines TRBV2 with TRBJ1-1; 10 bases agree with TRBD1. There are 13 residues in the CDR3. The germline gives CDR1 SNHLY, CDR2 FYNNEI. J gave up 7 bases and V 10 bases, and 9 bases lay outside the gene matches. CDR3 protein: CAIPRDRGIEAFF. The CDR3, as DNA: TGTGCCATCCCCCGGGACAGGGGTATTGAAGCTTTCTTT.

The chain recombines TRBV10-1 with TRBJ2-7; maybe TRBD2 (5 bases). Per the germline V gene, CDR1 is WNHNN and CDR2 is SYGVQD (reference sequence). The CDR3 length is 15 residues. V lost 0 bases, J lost 0 bases, and 9 bases lay in between. The CDR3 loop is CASSESLRDSYEQYF. The CDR3 DNA reads as TGCGCCAGCAGTGAGTCGTTGAGGGACTCCTACGAGCAGTACTTC.

The CDR3 loop is CASSYRGTEAFF. In nucleotides, the CDR3 is TGTGCCAGCAGTTACAGAGGGACTGAAGCTTTCTTT. The chain employs TRBV5-6 and TRBJ1-1; no clear D. The CDR3 is 12 residues long. CDR1 and CDR2 from the germline V gene are SGHDT and YYEEEE. The V end lost 5 bases, the J end lost 5 bases, and 10 bases lay between the germline ends.

The V call is TRBV30, the J call TRBJ1-2; no definite D call. Deletions cut 8 bases from V and 0 bases from J, with 13 bases between. Germline V lookup: CDR1 GTSNPN, CDR2 SVGIG (reference sequence). CDR3 length equals 13 residues. CDR3 nucleotides: TGTGCCGGATGGAGGGCCTCTAACTATGGCTACACCTTC. Amino acid sequence: CAGWRASNYGYTF.

J is TRBJ1-2 and V is TRBV7-8; D ambiguous. Germline V gene data show CDR1 as SGHVS and CDR2 as FQNEAQ. The CDR3 contains 15 residues. V gave up 0 bases and J gave up 6 bases, with 14 bases separating them. DNA of the CDR3: TGTGCCAGCAGCTTAGCGCAGCCCGGCCAGGATGGCTACACCTTC. Its protein is CASSLAQPGQDGYTF.

V and J are TRBV5-1 and TRBJ2-3; 9 bases align to TRBD2. This CDR3 comprises 15 residues. The junction had 1 base not matched to a gene; V was cut back by 2 bases and J by 0 bases. CDR1 is SGHRS, CDR2 YFSETQ, per germline. The CDR3 region has the DNA TGCGCCAGCAGCTTCGGACTAGCGAGCACAGATACGCAGTATTTT. Amino acids: CASSFGLASTDTQYF.